This passage covers 17 T cell receptor beta chains from one sample sequenced in a study of control samples from healthy donors and cancer patients. Sequenced by immunoSEQ multiplex PCR; TCRdb stores in-frame clones only, minus some. Of more than 150,000 clones in the sample, nearly 95% were seen once. Specimen: blood. The receptors derive from a man aged 45 to 65 in good health.

This chain connects TRBV28 to TRBJ2-7, with D possibly matching TRBD1 (5 bases). The CDR3 runs to 14 residues. V was pared by 4 bases and J by 7 bases, with 17 bases between. Looked up from germline, CDR1 is MDHEN and CDR2 is SYDVKM. Written as DNA, the CDR3 is TGTGCCAGCAGTTCTCCTAGGGGTAGCAGGGAGCAGTACTTC. As protein: CASSSPRGSREQYF. Together with reference TRBV28 and TRBJ2-7, the CDR3 gives the full variable domain: DVKVTQSSRYLVKRTGEKVFLECVQDMDHENMFWYRQDPGLGLRLIYFSYDVKMKEKGDIPEGYSVSREKKERFSLILESASTNQTSMYLCASSSPRGSREQYFGPGTRLTVT.

The rearrangement joins TRBV7-9 to TRBJ1-2; 8 bases agree with TRBD1. Germline V gene data show CDR1 as SEHNR and CDR2 as FQNEAQ (reference sequence). V was clipped by 2 bases and J by 2 bases; unmatched bases: 7. This CDR3 is built from 16 residues. The CDR3 spells CASSLHGTGRNYGYTF. DNA for the CDR3: TGTGCCAGCAGCTTACACGGGACAGGACGCAACTATGGCTACACCTTC.

The chain joins TRBV7-9 to TRBJ1-4; TRBD1 matches 8 bases. Trimming took 5 bases from V and 6 from J; bases not matched to a gene: 8. CDR3 length equals 15 residues. Germline V gene lookup returns CDR1 SEHNR and CDR2 FQNEAQ (reference sequence). DNA of the CDR3: TGTGCCAGCAGCAAAGGGCAGGGGGCGCATGAAAAACTGTTTTTT. As protein: CASSKGQGAHEKLFF.

The V and J genes are TRBV11-2 and TRBJ2-5; 8 nucleotides agree with TRBD1. J was trimmed by 3 bases and V by 3 bases; bases with no gene match: 6. Germline V CDR1 and CDR2: SGHAT, FQNNGV. The CDR3 contains 15 residues. The CDR3 loop reads CASSFFMDREETQYF. Here the CDR3 DNA reads TGTGCCAGCAGCTTTTTTATGGACAGGGAAGAGACCCAGTACTTC.

The V gene is TRBV28, the J gene TRBJ1-5; TRBD1 aligns across 8 bases. The V gene's germline CDR1 is MDHEN and CDR2 SYDVKM. The J segment lost 0 bases and the V segment lost 3 bases, leaving 4 bases of the junction unmatched. CDR3 length equals 16 residues. CDR3 sequence reads: CASSFRGRFSNQPQHF. CDR3 DNA sequence: TGTGCCAGCAGTTTCAGGGGGCGTTTTAGCAATCAGCCCCAGCATTTT.

The chain links TRBV19 to TRBJ2-7; 8 bases line up with TRBD1. This CDR3 contains 14 residues. Trimming removed 6 bases from V and 3 bases from J; junction bases left unmatched: 7. The germline gives CDR1 LNHDA, CDR2 SQIVND (reference sequence). CDR3 in DNA: TGTGCCAGTAGCCGACAGGGGCCTCTCTACGAGCAGTACTTC. Its protein is CASSRQGPLYEQYF.

V usage is TRBV27 and J usage is TRBJ1-2; D ambiguous. This CDR3 contains 13 residues. CDR1 MNHEY and CDR2 SMNVEV come from the germline V gene (reference sequence). Trimming pared 2 bases from V and 2 bases from J, leaving 6 bases between. CDR3 sequence (DNA): TGTGCCAGCAGTTTACAGTCAAACTATGGCTACACCTTC. Residues: CASSLQSNYGYTF.

The J gene is TRBJ1-1, the V gene TRBV12-3 or TRBV12-4; 9 bases are shared with TRBD1. There are 13 residues in the CDR3. V was clipped by 6 bases and J by 1 base; unmatched bases: 0. CDR3 protein: CASRGQGNTEAFF. CDR3 nucleotide sequence: TGTGCCAGCAGGGGACAGGGGAACACTGAAGCTTTCTTT.

The V call is TRBV4-2, the J call TRBJ2-2; D gene uncertain. The CDR3 has 17 amino acids. In germline, CDR1 is LGHNA, CDR2 YNFKEQ. The V end lost 0 bases, the J end lost 1 base, and 12 bases lay between the germline ends. CDR3 coding DNA: TGTGCCAGCAGCCAAGATCTCCGACGATTGAACACCGGGGAGCTGTTTTTT. Protein sequence: CASSQDLRRLNTGELFF.

In its sample, this clone was seen once. This rearrangement joins TRBV2 to TRBJ2-7; D remains ambiguous. The CDR3 has 10 residues. V shed 5 bases and J shed 3 bases, with 2 bases lying between them. Germline loops: CDR1 SNHLY, CDR2 FYNNEI. As DNA, the CDR3 is TGTGCCAGCAGTAACTACGAGCAGTACTTC. Translating gives CASSNYEQYF.

In DNA form, the CDR3 reads TGTGCCAGTAGTATAATGGGAGTGAACACTGAAGCTTTCTTT. Encoded protein: CASSIMGVNTEAFF. The genes are TRBV19 and TRBJ1-1; no definite D call. The V and J ends lost 2 bases and 0 bases respectively, with 7 bases between them. The CDR3 consists of 14 residues. Germline CDR1 is LNHDA and CDR2 is SQIVND (reference sequence). Full variable domain (remainder filled in from reference TRBV19 and TRBJ1-1): DGGITQSPKYLFRKEGQNVTLSCEQNLNHDAMYWYRQDPGQGLRLIYYSQIVNDFQKGDIAEGYSVSREKKESFPLTVTSAQKNPTAFYLCASSIMGVNTEAFFGQGTRLTVV.

The rearrangement links TRBV29-1 to TRBJ2-5; maybe TRBD1 (6 bases). Germline V gene sequence: CDR1 SQVTM, CDR2 ANQGSEA. V was pared by 1 base and J by 9 bases, with 12 bases between. The CDR3 has 12 amino acids. The CDR3 sequence: CSVEGGPGSQYF. In nucleotides, the CDR3 is TGCAGCGTTGAAGGGGGGCCCGGGTCCCAGTACTTC.

The chain recombines TRBV7-6 with TRBJ2-2, with 8 bases fitting TRBD1. This CDR3 is 13 amino acids long. Germline trimming cut 5 bases from V and 9 bases from J; bases unmatched to any gene: 5. Per germline, CDR1 SGHVS and CDR2 FNYEAQ. CDR3 coding DNA: TGTGCCAGCAGCCCCGGACAGGGTCGGGAGCTGTTTTTT. Its protein is CASSPGQGRELFF.

The V gene is TRBV19, the J gene TRBJ2-7; 9 bases align to TRBD2. The CDR3 is 15 amino acids. In germline, CDR1 is LNHDA, CDR2 SQIVND (reference sequence). The J segment lost 3 bases and the V segment lost 9 bases, leaving 12 bases of the junction unmatched. In DNA, the CDR3 is TGTGCCAGCCATCCTTCCGGGACTAGCAGCTACGAGCAGTACTTC. Amino acids: CASHPSGTSSYEQYF. Based on the CDR3 plus reference TRBV19 and TRBJ2-7, the full variable domain is DGGITQSPKYLFRKEGQNVTLSCEQNLNHDAMYWYRQDPGQGLRLIYYSQIVNDFQKGDIAEGYSVSREKKESFPLTVTSAQKNPTAFYLCASHPSGTSSYEQYFGPGTRLTVT.

The V gene is TRBV15, the J gene TRBJ1-4, with D possibly being TRBD1 (5 bases). The CDR3 runs to 16 residues. Trimming left V 1 base short and J 7 bases short, with 16 bases between. The germline V gene encodes CDR1 LNHNV and CDR2 YYDKDF (reference sequence). The DNA for the CDR3 is TGTGCCACCAGCAGAGGGGGGGACGGAGGGAGTGAAAAACTGTTTTTT. It encodes CATSRGGDGGSEKLFF.

This sequence joins TRBV6-1 and TRBJ2-7; the D is unclear. Germline V gives CDR1 MNHNS, CDR2 SASEGT. The V and J ends lost 4 bases and 2 bases respectively, with 18 bases between them. This CDR3 is 16 amino acids long. The CDR3 sequence is CASSGPGRGKPYEQYF. CDR3 coding DNA: TGTGCCAGCAGTGGGCCGGGCCGAGGCAAACCCTACGAGCAGTACTTC.

The V gene is TRBV7-9, the J gene TRBJ2-5; no firm D call. Between the trimmed V and J ends, which lost 4 bases and 5 bases, there was a span of 8 bases. Germline CDR1 SEHNR, CDR2 FQNEAQ (reference sequence). The CDR3 has 12 residues. The CDR3 bases are TGTGCCAGCAGCTCCATGCCGGAGACCCAGTACTTC. Protein: CASSSMPETQYF.